This T cell receptor (beta chain) was identified during a study of T cell responses to AZD1222 COVID-19 vaccine. Study-level results: Close to half of spike-specific TCRs reportedly recognize unmutated variant regions.

Germline lookup yields CDR1 MDHEN and CDR2 SYDVKM. The CDR3 covers 14 residues. The junction had 6 bases not matched to a gene; V was cut back by 6 bases and J by 4 bases. This table comes from immunoSEQ multiplex PCR, and its TCRdb copy is limited to in-frame clones, with some not included. This table holds roughly 100,000 clones, approximately 84% found once. Turning to this clone: Antigen: not known.

Sequencing used peripheral blood, obtained on day 0 of AZD1222 vaccination. The chain carries TRBV28 and TRBJ1-5; 7 bases match TRBD1. The TCR was taken from an adult in good health. The CDR3, as DNA: TGTGCCAGCAGAACCCAGGGACAGAATCAGCCCCAGCATTTT. It codes for CASRTQGQNQPQHF.